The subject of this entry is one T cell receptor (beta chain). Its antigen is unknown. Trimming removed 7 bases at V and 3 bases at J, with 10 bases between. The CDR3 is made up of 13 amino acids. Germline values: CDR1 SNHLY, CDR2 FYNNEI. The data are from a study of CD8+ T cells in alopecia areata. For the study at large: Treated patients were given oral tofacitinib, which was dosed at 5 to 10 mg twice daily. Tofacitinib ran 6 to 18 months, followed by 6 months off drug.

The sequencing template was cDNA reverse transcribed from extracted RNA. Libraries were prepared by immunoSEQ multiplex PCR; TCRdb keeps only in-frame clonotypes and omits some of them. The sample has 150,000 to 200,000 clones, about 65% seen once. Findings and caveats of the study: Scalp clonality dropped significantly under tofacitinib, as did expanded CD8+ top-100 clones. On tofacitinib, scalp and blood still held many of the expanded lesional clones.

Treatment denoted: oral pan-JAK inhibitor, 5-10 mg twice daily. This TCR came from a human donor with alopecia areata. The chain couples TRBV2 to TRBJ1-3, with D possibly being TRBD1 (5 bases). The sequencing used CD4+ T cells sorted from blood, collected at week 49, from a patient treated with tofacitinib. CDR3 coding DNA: TGTGCCAGCACCGGGACGTATGGAAACACCATATATTTT. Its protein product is CASTGTYGNTIYF.